The clone carrying this TCR beta chain was observed a few times. Its antigen is still unknown. Within the ViraFEST assay, antigen-specific CD4+ T cells underwent expansion with viral peptide pools prior to sequencing. It was after approximately 11 days of culture that CD4+ T cells were isolated. For each well, some 2 million PBMC were cultured with 8.5 to 10 IU/ml IL-2 and roughly 9.2 ug/ml peptides. At days 3 and 7, half of the medium was exchanged for IL-2 medium. This entry is derived from a study of vaccination effects on CD4 cells after COVID-19. The method was immunoSEQ multiplex PCR; TCRdb's version includes in-frame clones alone and lacks a portion of them. This sample yields more than 30,000 clones, of which roughly two thirds are seen a single time; over 25% belongs to the top ten. This CDR3 comprises 15 residues. The germline gives CDR1 MNHEY, CDR2 SVGEGT. V was trimmed by 4 bases and J by 3 bases, leaving 10 bases between them.

The chain joins TRBV6-2 or TRBV6-3 to TRBJ2-6; D is unresolved. The sequence came from a human donor who received a COVID-19 vaccine. The specimen was CD4+ T cells from PBMCs cultured with HCoV-229E spike peptides, collected before COVID-19 vaccination. The CDR3 protein is CASSSRPGGANVLTF. The CDR3, as DNA: TGTGCCAGCAGTTCCCGGCCCGGTGGGGCCAACGTCCTGACTTTC.